Given below is one TCR beta chain in context. Its antigen is not known. This sample is part of a study of T cell responses to AZD1222 COVID-19 vaccine. CDR3 length: 16 residues. Per the germline V gene, CDR1 is LGHNA and CDR2 is YSLEER. Trimming at V came to 2 bases and at J to 5 bases, leaving 11 bases not matched to a gene. TCRdb keeps only in-frame clones here, not all; method: immunoSEQ multiplex PCR. The sample carries 150,000 to 200,000 clones, 85% to 95% recorded once. Study-wide findings and caveats: Of spike-specific TCRs, nearly half reportedly target regions left unmutated in variants. Along spike, vaccine-associated CD4 TCRs were found throughout, with dominance at 160-218 and 743-854. Spike-specific TCR breadth and depth grew following two AZD1222 doses. Baseline serology detected seropositivity in only a handful of AZD1222 recipients.

The receptor's source is an adult who received the MenACWY meningococcal vaccine as a control. This chain joins TRBV4-3 and TRBJ2-5, with 7 bases identical to TRBD1. This specimen was peripheral blood, taken 28 days after the second dose of the MenACWY control vaccine. The CDR3: CASSQSLGRGTETQYF. Written as DNA, the CDR3 is TGCGCCAGCAGCCAAAGTTTGGGCAGGGGGACGGAGACCCAGTACTTC.